The clone carrying this T cell receptor beta chain was counted a single time. Only in-frame clones appear in the TCRdb table, and some are missing; sequencing was by immunoSEQ multiplex PCR. In the table there are about 130,000 clones, roughly four fifths of which are singletons. CDR3 length: 14 amino acids. Germline V gives CDR1 LNHDA, CDR2 SQIVND (reference sequence). V shed 5 bases and J shed 0 bases, with 10 bases lying between them. These data come from a study of blood T cell repertoires in COVID-19. Study information: PBMCs, B-cell-depleted T cells, or T cells were the source of the cDNA or gDNA that made up the material.

The genes are TRBV19 and TRBJ1-2; D remains ambiguous. The sequencing input was peripheral blood. This clonotype was sampled from a woman aged 50 to 60 with acute or convalescent COVID-19. CDR3 amino acids: CASSPGFANYGYTF. As DNA, the CDR3 is TGTGCCAGTAGTCCGGGTTTTGCTAACTATGGCTACACCTTC.